This record looks at one T cell receptor (beta chain) sequence and its context. Its specificity is not known. The junction departs from the called germline gene at one end, perhaps through a read error. The data were taken from a study of shared clonotypes between healthy human individuals. The CDR3 is 11 residues long. CDR1 is SEHNR and CDR2 is FQNEAQ in the germline V gene (reference sequence). Study-level results: The represented genetic and exposure-history diversity was limited by the small number of donors.

Deep-level assay runs were performed. Profiling relied on immunoSEQ multiplex PCR, and the TCRdb table lists in-frame clones only, not all of them. There are about 680,000 clones in the sample; approximately 90% occur only once, and more than 20% lies in the top ten. CD45RO-negative, CCR7-positively selected cells formed the naive CD8 fraction, excluding terminally differentiated effector memory CD45RA+ cells. The chain employs TRBV7-9 and TRBJ1-2, with unresolved D. The sequenced sample consisted of naive CD8+ T cells sorted from blood. The origin of this receptor is a man younger than 40 in good health. Written as DNA, the CDR3 is TGTGCCAGCAGCCAAGCCACTGGCCACACCTTC. This codes for CASSQATGHTF.